A single sample is the source of the 21 T cell receptor beta chains below, sequenced in a study of shared clonotypes between healthy human individuals. The data were produced by immunoSEQ multiplex PCR, yet TCRdb's version contains in-frame clones alone and is incomplete. The sample contains fewer than 600,000 clones, roughly 80% of which appear only once. Sequencing was carried out using PBMCs. Receptor source: a woman aged 40 to 50 in good health. Some clones in this sample may be carry-over from other donors' samples.

Concerning this clone: This sequence is one base from a far larger clone and is likely a read error. The rearrangement joins TRBV4-3 to TRBJ2-1; D is possibly TRBD2 (5 bases). The V gene lost 0 bases and the J gene lost 10 bases, with 10 bases spanning the gap. The V gene's germline CDR1 is LGHNA and CDR2 YSLEER. The CDR3 has 13 amino acids. CDR3 coding DNA: TGCGCCAGCAGCCAAGACCGGGGAGTGGAGCAGTTCTTC. Protein: CASSQDRGVEQFF.

The rearrangement uses TRBV7-6 and TRBJ2-5; 13 bases map to TRBD2. The germline gives CDR1 SGHVS, CDR2 FNYEAQ. With V trimmed by 8 bases and J by 1 base, 19 bases remained unmatched. The CDR3 has 20 amino acids. The CDR3 nucleotides read TGTGCCAGCCTAAATCCGTGGGGGACTAGCGGGGAGGGGATCCAAGAGACCCAGTACTTC. Its protein product is CASLNPWGTSGEGIQETQYF.

The rearrangement links TRBV5-5 to TRBJ2-7; D may correspond to TRBD1 or TRBD2 (5 bases each). This CDR3 contains 14 residues. Germline V gene lookup returns CDR1 SGHKS and CDR2 YYEKEE (reference sequence). V lost 4 bases to trimming and J lost 4 bases, with 15 bases between them. The CDR3 is CASSPPGATYEQYF. In nucleotides, the CDR3 is TGTGCCAGCAGCCCTCCCGGGGCTACTTACGAGCAGTACTTC.

This chain uses TRBV30 with TRBJ2-1, with unresolved D. Per germline, CDR1 GTSNPN and CDR2 SVGIG (reference sequence). V lost 2 bases to trimming and J lost 13 bases, with 15 bases between them. The CDR3 extends over 12 amino acids. CDR3 sequence reads: CAWSKDEVVQFF. CDR3 nucleotides: TGTGCCTGGAGTAAAGACGAGGTTGTCCAGTTCTTC.

This chain joins TRBV30 and TRBJ1-5; D unclear. V was cut by 7 bases and J by 0 bases, with 10 bases left in between. Germline CDR1 and CDR2: GTSNPN and SVGIG (reference sequence). The CDR3 is 13 residues long. In nucleotides, the CDR3 is TGTGCCTACGCGATAGATAGCAATCAGCCCCAGCATTTT. This gives the protein CAYAIDSNQPQHF. Based on the CDR3 plus reference TRBV30 and TRBJ1-5, the full variable domain is SQTIHQWPATLVQPVGSPLSLECTVEGTSNPNLYWYRQAAGRGLQLLFYSVGIGQISSEVPQNLSASRPQDRQFILSSKKLLLSDSGFYLCAYAIDSNQPQHFGDGTRLSIL.

The chain carries TRBV19 and TRBJ2-4; tentative D call: TRBD2 (6 bases). Trimming took off 3 bases at V and 6 bases at J, with 18 bases between the two ends. The CDR3 covers 16 residues. Per the germline V gene, CDR1 is LNHDA and CDR2 is SQIVND (reference sequence). The CDR3 DNA reads as TGTGCCAGTAGTATTAACCCCCGGGGGAGAGGAAACATTCAGTACTTC. Its protein product is CASSINPRGRGNIQYF. The entire variable domain, with the rest obtained from reference TRBV19 and TRBJ2-4, is as follows: DGGITQSPKYLFRKEGQNVTLSCEQNLNHDAMYWYRQDPGQGLRLIYYSQIVNDFQKGDIAEGYSVSREKKESFPLTVTSAQKNPTAFYLCASSINPRGRGNIQYFGAGTRLSVL.

This clone was seen once. A much larger clone lies a single base off, so this may be a read error. The sample carries other DNA sequences with the same CDR3. The chain is built from TRBV7-2 and TRBJ1-1, with D tentatively TRBD1 (5 bases). Germline CDR1 is SGHTA and CDR2 is FQGNSA. The CDR3 is 15 residues long. DNA of the CDR3: TGCGCCAGCAGTTTCCTGGGGGGGAGGAACACTGAAGCTTTCTTT. This sequence encodes CASSFLGGRNTEAFF.

This clone has just one count. The rearrangement uses TRBV7-9 and TRBJ2-5; 9 bases fit TRBD1. V was pared by 5 bases and J by 5 bases, with 3 bases of the junction left unmatched. The CDR3 is made up of 13 amino acids. CDR1 is SEHNR and CDR2 is FQNEAQ in the germline V gene (reference sequence). The CDR3 is CASSIGQGETQYF. The DNA for the CDR3 is TGTGCCAGCAGCATAGGACAGGGGGAGACCCAGTACTTC.

This clone was recorded only once. This chain links TRBV11-2 with TRBJ2-5; 7 bases map to TRBD2. The CDR3 contains 15 residues. Germline V CDR1 and CDR2: SGHAT, FQNNGV. V shed 3 bases, J shed 1 base, and the junction held 5 bases outside the gene matches. The CDR3 region is CASSLRGRPQETQYF. For the CDR3, the DNA is TGTGCCAGCAGCTTGCGCGGGAGACCCCAAGAGACCCAGTACTTC.

The rearrangement uses TRBV18 and TRBJ2-5; TRBD1 might be the D (7 bases). The end of the DNA is better explained by TRBJ2-7, so the J call may be wrong. Per germline, CDR1 KGHSH and CDR2 LQKENI. The CDR3 is 12 residues long. As DNA, the CDR3 is TGTGCCAGCTCGGCGGGACAGCACGAGCAGTACTTC. It translates to CASSAGQHEQYF.

V and J are TRBV6-1 and TRBJ1-5; D perhaps matches TRBD1 (5 bases). Germline V gene lookup returns CDR1 MNHNS and CDR2 SASEGT. The V end lost 2 bases, the J end lost 0 bases, and 8 bases lay between the germline ends. The CDR3 has 15 amino acids. The CDR3 loop is CASSEQGSSNQPQHF. Written as DNA, the CDR3 is TGTGCCAGCAGTGAACAGGGTTCTAGCAATCAGCCCCAGCATTTT.

This CDR3 is CSVEAGTGSSYEQYF. CDR3 sequence (DNA): TGCAGCGTTGAAGCAGGGACAGGGTCAAGCTACGAGCAGTACTTC. V usage is TRBV29-1 and J usage is TRBJ2-5; 9 positions match TRBD1. The J call is in doubt because the DNA end fits TRBJ2-7 better. The CDR3 has 15 residues. Germline-derived CDR1 and CDR2 are SQVTM and ANQGSEA.

The chain carries TRBV7-3 and TRBJ1-2, with TRBD1 matching over 7 bases. This CDR3 contains 13 residues. The V gene end was trimmed by 1 base and the J gene end by 4 bases; junction bases not matched to a gene: 0. CDR1 and CDR2 (germline): SGHTA, FQGTGA. The CDR3 spells CASSLRQGYGYTF. The CDR3 DNA reads as TGTGCCAGCAGCTTAAGACAGGGCTATGGCTACACCTTC.

This rearrangement joins TRBV6-5 to TRBJ1-2, with TRBD1 identical over 9 bases. The ends lost 2 bases at V and 3 bases at J; junction bases unmatched: 4. Germline CDR1 is MNHEY and CDR2 is SVGAGI. The CDR3 runs to 15 residues. CDR3 sequence reads: CASSYLRDRDYGYTF. Written as DNA, the CDR3 is TGTGCCAGCAGTTACCTCCGGGACAGGGACTATGGCTACACCTTC.

Note on this clone: It differs at one base from a far larger clone, so likely a read error. The chain carries TRBV30 and TRBJ2-3; the D gene could be TRBD1 or TRBD2 (5 bases each). The CDR3 runs 15 residues. The V end was cut by 1 base, the J end by 1 base, with 12 bases between. From germline, CDR1 is GTSNPN and CDR2 SVGIG (reference sequence). The DNA for the CDR3 is TGTGCCTGGAGTGGGGTGGGGACGGGCACAGATACGCAGTATTTT. Amino acids: CAWSGVGTGTDTQYF.

The chain couples TRBV5-4 to TRBJ1-4, with TRBD1 identical over 10 bases. V lost 2 bases, J lost 8 bases, and 6 bases stayed unmatched. CDR1 SGHNT and CDR2 YYREEE come from the germline V gene (reference sequence). This CDR3 comprises 15 residues. This CDR3 reads CASSFGDRGLEKLFF. CDR3 nucleotide sequence: TGTGCCAGCAGCTTCGGGGACAGGGGACTCGAAAAACTGTTTTTT.

The CDR3 DNA reads TGTGCCAGCAGTTACTCTCAGGGACTACAAGAGACCCAGTACTTC. As protein: CASSYSQGLQETQYF. The V gene is TRBV6-5, the J gene TRBJ2-5, with 7 bases fitting TRBD2. The CDR3 loop spans 15 amino acids. After removal of 0 bases from V and 2 bases from J, the junction contained 3 bases not matched to a gene. Germline V lookup: CDR1 MNHEY, CDR2 SVGAGI.

This sequence joins TRBV5-6 and TRBJ2-3; the match to TRBD1 covers 7 bases. With 4 bases clipped from V and 2 bases from J, the junction kept 10 bases outside the gene matches. The CDR3 contains 16 residues. Germline CDR1 is SGHDT and CDR2 is YYEEEE. CDR3 DNA sequence: TGTGCCAGCAGCACCGCTGGACAGGTTTACACAGATACGCAGTATTTT. As protein: CASSTAGQVYTDTQYF.

V usage is TRBV7-2 and J usage is TRBJ2-1; 10 bases are shared with TRBD2. J lost 3 bases, V lost 4 bases, and 6 bases had no gene match. Germline-derived CDR1 and CDR2 are SGHTA and FQGNSA. The CDR3 is made up of 16 amino acids. The CDR3: CASSSPGTSVYNEQFF. The DNA for the CDR3 is TGTGCCAGCAGCTCACCCGGGACTAGCGTCTACAATGAGCAGTTCTTC.

The sample holds a few counts of this clone. The junction departs from the called germline gene at one end, perhaps through a read error. The chain carries TRBV7-7 and TRBJ2-1; 10 bases line up with TRBD1. The germline gives CDR1 SSHAT, CDR2 FNYEAQ (reference sequence). This CDR3 has 15 amino acids. The CDR3, as DNA: TGTGCTAGCAGCTTAGGACAGGGGGACTACAATGAGCAGTTCTTC. As protein: CASSLGQGDYNEQFF.

Of note for this clone: A far larger clone is off by one base, so a read error is likely. This chain uses TRBV4-2 with TRBJ2-1, with D possibly matching TRBD1 (5 bases). Germline CDR1 reads LGHNA; CDR2 reads YNFKEQ. This CDR3 spans 17 amino acids. CDR3 bases: TGTGCCAGCAGCCAAGTCCAGGGCATTAACTCCTACAATGAGCAGCTCTTC. Translating gives CASSQVQGINSYNEQLF.